This TCR beta chain came from a study of CD8 T cells in ankylosing spondylitis. The CDR3 is made up of 15 amino acids. TCRdb re-derived calls from the 5' RACE reads in MiXCR, one entry per CDR3 protein. This sample has about 160,000 distinct CDR3 sequences, with 9.8% found just once. This rearrangement joins TRBV21-1 to TRBJ1-2; no check of the table's D call, TRBD1, against the DNA was made. TRBV21-1 is given as a pseudogene. Sequencing was done on a sample of blood, either unsorted or a sorted T cell fraction (not recorded which). The sequence derives from a female donor with ankylosing spondylitis or in good health (not recorded which). The CDR3 region has the DNA TGTGCCAGCAGCAAAGATACAGGGGAGTCCTATGGCTACACCTTC. Protein sequence: CASSKDTGESYGYTF.